The 8 T cell receptor beta chains listed next were all sequenced from one sample in a study of post-analysis software for immune sequencing data (dated by TCRdb to about 2015). The paper as a whole reports these results and caveats: Patients showed significantly higher frequencies than controls for a handful of TRBV segments, among them TRBV5-6, TRBV5-1 and TRBV20-1.

Antigens for these TCRs are unknown. Library creation used PCR. The sequencer was an Illumina HiSeq 2500. Unique molecular identifiers were incorporated into TCR beta cDNA libraries to reduce PCR and sequencing biases. TCRdb redid the processing of the public reads, applying fastp at Q25 and MiXCR, and retained in-frame beta chains. Each CDR3 protein gets just one entry, which takes the most common genes and DNA from the rows behind it. The sample table shows some 890,000 distinct CDR3 sequences, and approximately 53% are seen once. The ten largest clonotypes hold approximately 4.4% of the sample. Sequencing was done on a sample of blood. These receptors were taken from a girl aged 5 to 17 with multiple sclerosis.

This clonotype was found a few times. The gene calls are TRBV5-1 and TRBJ2-4; TRBD1 matches at 10 bases. The CDR3 contains 14 residues. V lost 4 bases to trimming and J lost 5 bases; unmatched junction nucleotides: 3. The V gene's germline CDR1 is SGHRS and CDR2 YFSETQ. CDR3 region: CASSHGTGENIQYF. The DNA of the CDR3 is TGCGCCAGCAGCCATGGGACAGGGGAAAACATTCAGTACTTC.

This chain uses TRBV29-1 with TRBJ2-5, with no clear D. The germline V and J ends were trimmed by 2 bases and 2 bases, with 9 bases remaining between them. Germline V gene lookup returns CDR1 SQVTM and CDR2 ANQGSEA. CDR3 length: 13 amino acids. CDR3 loop: CSVEFNRQETQYF. The CDR3 DNA is TGCAGCGTTGAATTTAATAGGCAAGAGACCCAGTACTTC.

As regards this clonotype: The junction differs from germline at one of its ends, possibly a read error. This sequence joins TRBV10-2 and TRBJ2-3; 10 bases are a match to TRBD2. Germline V gene sequence: CDR1 WSHSY, CDR2 SAAADI. The CDR3 has 15 residues. This CDR3 is CAISESASGGETQYF. Here the CDR3 DNA reads TGTGCCATCAGTGAGTCGGCCAGCGGGGGGGAGACGCAGTATTTT.

The rearrangement links TRBV24-1 to TRBJ1-5; D is undetermined. Germline V lookup: CDR1 KGHDR, CDR2 SFDVKD. With 8 bases removed from V and 0 bases from J, the gap between germline ends came to 10 bases. This CDR3 is 14 amino acids long. The CDR3 spells CATTLKDSNQPQHF. The CDR3 DNA is TGTGCCACCACCCTAAAGGATAGCAATCAGCCCCAGCATTTT.

This chain joins TRBV29-1 and TRBJ2-5; the D gene could be TRBD1 or TRBD2 (5 bases each). Trimming took 3 bases from V and 4 from J, leaving 15 bases between them. Germline lookup yields CDR1 SQVTM and CDR2 ANQGSEA. The CDR3 covers 14 residues. The CDR3 spells CSVENRGERETQYF. In DNA, the CDR3 is TGCAGCGTTGAGAATAGGGGAGAGAGAGAGACCCAGTACTTC.

The chain recombines TRBV5-5 with TRBJ2-5; D ambiguous. Trimming took 4 bases from V and 1 from J, leaving 11 bases between them. The germline CDR1 and CDR2 sequences are SGHKS and YYEKEE (reference sequence). The CDR3 loop spans 14 amino acids. CDR3 in DNA: TGTGCCAGCAGCCCCGACGCGATCCAAGAGACCCAGTACTTC. The encoded protein is CASSPDAIQETQYF.

The rearrangement links TRBV6-5 to TRBJ2-3; 7 bases are a match to TRBD2. The CDR3 runs 15 residues. Germline V gene sequence: CDR1 MNHEY, CDR2 SVGAGI. J was trimmed by 1 base and V by 6 bases; bases with no gene match: 7. The CDR3 nucleotides are TGTGCCAGCAGGGCCGGGACTATCCGCACAGATACGCAGTATTTT. It encodes CASRAGTIRTDTQYF.

This chain links TRBV10-3 with TRBJ2-4, with TRBD1 matching over 7 bases. The DNA matches TRBJ2-7 better at its end, which makes the J call doubtful. Germline CDR1 is ENHRY and CDR2 is SYGVKD. This CDR3 region has 12 residues. The DNA for the CDR3 is TGTGCCATCAGGCAGGGGGACTACGAGCAGTACTTC. Translating it yields CAIRQGDYEQYF.